Listed here is a single T cell receptor beta chain. The data originate from a study of CD8+ T cells in alopecia areata. Sequencing relied on a cDNA template that was reverse transcribed from extracted RNA. TCRdb keeps only in-frame clones here, not all; method: immunoSEQ multiplex PCR. The repertoire holds some 180,000 clones, roughly 50% seen once, with 11% in the top ten. The treatment here: oral pan-JAK inhibitor, 5-10 mg twice daily. This CDR3 region has 13 residues. Deletions cut 0 bases from V and 7 bases from J, with 12 bases between. Germline assignment: CDR1 GTSNPN and CDR2 SVGIG (reference sequence).

The chain carries TRBV30 and TRBJ1-2; tentative D call: TRBD1 (5 bases). This sample comprised CD8+ T cells sorted from blood, obtained at week 24, from a patient treated with tofacitinib. The TCR was taken from a human donor with alopecia areata. The CDR3 DNA is TGTGCCTGGAGTGTTGCCAGGGTCTCTGGCTACACCTTC. This gives the protein CAWSVARVSGYTF.